The clone carrying this TCR beta chain was recorded at least ten times. Its specificity is not known. Germline loops: CDR1 DFQATT, CDR2 SNEGSKA (reference sequence). The V and J ends lost 3 bases and 1 base respectively, with 15 bases between them. The CDR3 has 15 amino acids. These data are taken from a study of T-cell reconstitution after alpha-beta-depleted transplantation in children. Whole-study results and caveats: At day 60, the high TCRbeta diversity found in some patients originated from recipient T cells and thymic progenitors that had survived. About two months after transplant, alpha-beta T cells reportedly came from several hundred expanded graft clones.

Unique molecular identifiers featured in how the TCRbeta library was prepared. TCRdb called the PCR reads again in MiXCR, with one record for every CDR3 protein. This repertoire shows roughly 66,000 distinct CDR3 sequences, 4.9% found once; its top ten account for approximately 17%. The sequencing here drew on PBMCs, mostly from graft donor cells, taken 180 days after TCRalphabeta/CD19-depleted stem cell transplant. This receptor was obtained from a boy under two years old who had a stem cell transplant for acute myeloid leukemia, so the T cells may come from the graft donor. J is TRBJ1-1 and V is TRBV20-1, with D possibly TRBD1 on 5 matching bases. The CDR3 DNA is TGCAGTGCTAGCCCTCAAAGGGGTCGGAACACTGAAGCTTTCTTT. Protein: CSASPQRGRNTEAFF.